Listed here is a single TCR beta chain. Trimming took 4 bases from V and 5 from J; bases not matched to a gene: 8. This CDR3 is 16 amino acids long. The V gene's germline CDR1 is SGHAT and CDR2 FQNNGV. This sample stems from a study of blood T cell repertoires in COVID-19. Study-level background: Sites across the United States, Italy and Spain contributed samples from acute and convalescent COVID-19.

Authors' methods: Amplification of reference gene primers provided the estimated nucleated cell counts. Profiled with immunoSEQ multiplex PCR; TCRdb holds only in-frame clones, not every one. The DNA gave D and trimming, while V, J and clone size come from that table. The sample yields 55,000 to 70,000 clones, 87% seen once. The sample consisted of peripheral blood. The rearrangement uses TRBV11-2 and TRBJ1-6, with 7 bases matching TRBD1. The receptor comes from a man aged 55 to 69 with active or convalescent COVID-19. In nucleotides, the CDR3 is TGTGCCAGCAGCTCGAAGGACAGGAAGAATAATTCACCCCTCCACTTT. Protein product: CASSSKDRKNNSPLHF.